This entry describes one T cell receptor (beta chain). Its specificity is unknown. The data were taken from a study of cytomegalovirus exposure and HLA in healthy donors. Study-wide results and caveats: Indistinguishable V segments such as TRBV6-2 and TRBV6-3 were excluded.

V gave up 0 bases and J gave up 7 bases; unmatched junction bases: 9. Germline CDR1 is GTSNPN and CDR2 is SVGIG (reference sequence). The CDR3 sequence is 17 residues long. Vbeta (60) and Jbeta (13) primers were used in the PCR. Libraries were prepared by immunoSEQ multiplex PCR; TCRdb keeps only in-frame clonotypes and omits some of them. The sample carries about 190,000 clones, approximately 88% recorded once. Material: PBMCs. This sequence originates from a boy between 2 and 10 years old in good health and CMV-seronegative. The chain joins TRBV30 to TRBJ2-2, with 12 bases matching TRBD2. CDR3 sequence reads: CAWSVPSGRAGGGELFF. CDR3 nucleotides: TGTGCCTGGAGTGTCCCTAGCGGGAGGGCCGGGGGCGGGGAGCTGTTTTTT.